This T cell receptor beta chain was profiled in a study of shared clonotypes between healthy human individuals. Study-level results: Sampling was confined to blood; repertoires within tissues likely differ.

Researchers divided each subset's genomic DNA evenly across several immunoSEQ plates. TCRdb keeps only in-frame clones here, not all; method: immunoSEQ multiplex PCR. The table shows around 100,000 clones, with 65% to 75% occurring only once. CDR1 is MDHEN and CDR2 is SYDVKM in the germline V gene. V shed 6 bases and J shed 4 bases, with 15 bases lying between them. The CDR3 is 15 amino acids. Of note for this clone: The antigen is unknown.

The chain is built from TRBV28 and TRBJ2-2; D is unresolved. The sample taken for sequencing was memory CD8+ T cells sorted from blood. The subset here: CD45RO+ cells pooled with CCR7-negative TemRA cells. The TCR originated in a woman aged 25 to 39 in good health. In nucleotides, the CDR3 is TGTGCCAGCAGCCTCCGTTGGGGTTTCACCGGGGAGCTGTTTTTT. It is translated as CASSLRWGFTGELFF.